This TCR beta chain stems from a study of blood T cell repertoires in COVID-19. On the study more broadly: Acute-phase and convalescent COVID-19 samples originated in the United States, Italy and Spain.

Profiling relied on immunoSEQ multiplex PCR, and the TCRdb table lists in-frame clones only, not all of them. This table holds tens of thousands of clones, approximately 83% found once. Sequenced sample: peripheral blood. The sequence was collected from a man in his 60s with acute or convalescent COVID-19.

CDR3 amino acids: CASSLVGPQGTYEQYF. The DNA for the CDR3 is TGTGCCAGCAGCTTGGTGGGACCACAGGGCACCTACGAGCAGTACTTC. The rearrangement uses TRBV5-6 and TRBJ2-7; possibly TRBD1 for D (6 bases). This CDR3 spans 16 amino acids. Deletions cut 0 bases from V and 2 bases from J, with 15 bases between. Germline assignment: CDR1 SGHDT and CDR2 YYEEEE. Together with reference TRBV5-6 and TRBJ2-7, the CDR3 gives the full variable domain: DAGVTQSPTHLIKTRGQQVTLRCSPKSGHDTVSWYQQALGQGPQFIFQYYEEEERQRGNFPDRFSGHQFPNYSSELNVNALLLGDSALYLCASSLVGPQGTYEQYFGPGTRLTVT.